The sequence of this T cell receptor beta chain was determined in a study of T-cell memory formation after mild COVID-19. Study results and limitations: Day 15 to 85 contractors were CD4/CD8 balanced; later expanders leaned CD4+. The study found contracting CD4+ clones mainly in CM and EM and contracting CD8+ clones in EMRA. Cross-reactive memory seemingly joined, as some responding clones were found in pre-infection memory.

Germline lookup yields CDR1 SGHRS and CDR2 YFSETQ. There are 16 residues in the CDR3. Barcoded TCR alpha and TCR beta cDNA libraries with UMIs came from 5'RACE using constant-segment primers. One entry per CDR3 protein, called by TCRdb with MiXCR from the 5' RACE reads. The table lists about 600,000 distinct CDR3 sequences, roughly a fifth of them singletons, with around 8.4% in the top ten. Comments on this clonotype: Its target is not known. A read error may produce the germline difference seen at one junction end.

The receptor's source is an adult woman who had mild COVID-19 (a few samples of this study predate the infection). Cell type and time point are not known. The sequenced sample was PBMCs or a T cell subset sorted from them (not recorded which). The rearrangement links TRBV5-1 to TRBJ2-2, with D tentatively TRBD2 (6 bases). The CDR3 coding sequence is TGCGCCAGCAGCGACCGGAGGGGTTCGAACGCCGGGGAGCTGTTTTTT. This gives the protein CASSDRRGSNAGELFF.